The next 9 T cell receptor beta chains were all read from a single sample in a study of T cell changes during pregnancy in multiple sclerosis. Profiling relied on immunoSEQ multiplex PCR, and the TCRdb table lists in-frame clones only, not all of them. Of 30,000 to 35,000 clones listed, around 90% are singletons. The sample was CD8+ T cells from peripheral blood mononuclear cells, taken after pregnancy. Receptors originate from a female donor with multiple sclerosis, enrolled in a pregnancy study.

This clone was detected only once. The junction departs from the called germline gene at one end, perhaps through a read error. The chain joins TRBV7-3 to TRBJ2-5; 7 bases line up with TRBD1. This CDR3 spans 15 amino acids. Germline loops: CDR1 SGHTA, CDR2 FQGTGA. The CDR3 nucleotides read TGTGCCGGCAGCTTAGGGACAGTCCTCGGGGAGACCCAGTACTTC. Translating it yields CAGSLGTVLGETQYF.

The rearrangement links TRBV9 to TRBJ2-2; 9 bases are a match to TRBD2. Germline lookup yields CDR1 SGDLS and CDR2 YYNGEE. With V trimmed by 4 bases and J by 7 bases, 5 bases remained unmatched. CDR3 size: 14 residues. The CDR3, as DNA: TGTGCCAGCAGCCCTAGCGGGAAAGGCGGGGAGCTGTTTTTT. As protein: CASSPSGKGGELFF. Variable domain in full (rest from reference TRBV9 and TRBJ2-2): DSGVTQTPKHLITATGQRVTLRCSPRSGDLSVYWYQQSLDQGLQFLIQYYNGEERAKGNILERFSAQQFPDLHSELNLSSLELGDSALYFCASSPSGKGGELFFGEGSRLTVL.

The chain couples TRBV4-3 to TRBJ1-2; 11 nucleotides match TRBD1. Looked up from germline, CDR1 is LGHNA and CDR2 is YSLEER. Trimming took 4 bases from V and 3 from J; bases not matched to a gene: 7. The CDR3 spans 16 residues. This CDR3 reads CASSPRTGGAYYGYTF. In nucleotides, the CDR3 is TGCGCCAGCAGCCCACGGACAGGGGGCGCTTACTATGGCTACACCTTC.

The chain has TRBV6-5 and TRBJ2-7; D is perhaps TRBD1 (5 bases). Trimming shortened V by 6 bases and J by 1 base, and 7 bases separated the two germline ends. The germline gives CDR1 MNHEY, CDR2 SVGAGI. The CDR3 runs 12 residues. This chain's CDR3 is CASRGESYEQYF. CDR3 nucleotides: TGTGCCAGCAGAGGGGAATCCTACGAGCAGTACTTC.

The chain couples TRBV4-1 to TRBJ2-1; 9 nucleotides align to TRBD2. Germline CDR1 MGHRA, CDR2 YSYEKL. CDR3 length equals 16 residues. After removal of 1 base from V and 8 bases from J, the junction contained 9 bases not matched to a gene. CDR3 bases: TGCGCCAGCAGCCAAGGGGAGGGACTAGCAGGCGATGAGCAGTTCTTC. Translated: CASSQGEGLAGDEQFF.

CDR3 in amino acids: CASSLDPGGSSPLHF. CDR3 DNA: TGTGCCAGCAGCTTGGACCCCGGGGGTAGTTCACCCCTCCACTTT. The chain couples TRBV5-5 to TRBJ1-6; maybe TRBD1 (5 bases). CDR3 length: 15 residues. Looked up from germline, CDR1 is SGHKS and CDR2 is YYEKEE (reference sequence). The V end was cut by 0 bases, the J end by 9 bases, with 13 bases between.

This clone was seen a single time. The V gene is TRBV6-5, the J gene TRBJ2-2; unclear D gene. Germline V CDR1 and CDR2: MNHEY, SVGAGI. V dropped 3 bases and J dropped 3 bases, with 8 bases sitting between them. The CDR3 consists of 14 residues. This CDR3 reads CASSYKEYTGELFF. The CDR3, as DNA: TGTGCCAGCAGTTATAAGGAGTACACCGGGGAGCTGTTTTTT.

V gene TRBV7-9 combines with J gene TRBJ2-3; 9 bases fit TRBD2. The length of the CDR3 is 16 residues. Germline trimming cut 5 bases from V and 6 bases from J; bases unmatched to any gene: 12. Germline V CDR1 and CDR2: SEHNR, FQNEAQ (reference sequence). The CDR3 spells CASSGQAGGIGDTQYF. The CDR3 region has the DNA TGTGCCAGCAGCGGACAAGCGGGGGGTATCGGGGATACGCAGTATTTT.

The V gene is TRBV6-6, the J gene TRBJ2-1; D is possibly TRBD2 (5 bases). The CDR3 covers 15 residues. With 4 bases removed from V and 8 bases from J, the gap between germline ends came to 18 bases. Germline values: CDR1 MNHNY, CDR2 SVGAGI (reference sequence). CDR3 sequence reads: CASSSTPTSFHEQFF. The CDR3 DNA reads TGTGCCAGCAGTTCGACACCTACTAGTTTCCATGAGCAGTTCTTC.